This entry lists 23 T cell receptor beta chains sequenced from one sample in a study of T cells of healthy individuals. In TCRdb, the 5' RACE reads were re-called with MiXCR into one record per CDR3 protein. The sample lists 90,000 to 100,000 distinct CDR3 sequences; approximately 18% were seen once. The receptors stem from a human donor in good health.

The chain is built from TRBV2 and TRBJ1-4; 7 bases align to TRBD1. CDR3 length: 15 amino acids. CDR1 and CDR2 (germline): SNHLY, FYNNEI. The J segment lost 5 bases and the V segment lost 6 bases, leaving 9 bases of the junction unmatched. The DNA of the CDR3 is TGTGCCAGCAGCCCCCTAAGGGGGCCAAATGAAAAACTGTTTTTT. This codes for CASSPLRGPNEKLFF. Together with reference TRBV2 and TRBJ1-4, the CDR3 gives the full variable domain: EPEVTQTPSHQVTQMGQEVILRCVPISNHLYFYWYRQILGQKVEFLVSFYNNEISEKSEIFDDQFSVERPDGSNFTLKIRSTKLEDSAMYFCASSPLRGPNEKLFFGSGTQLSVL.

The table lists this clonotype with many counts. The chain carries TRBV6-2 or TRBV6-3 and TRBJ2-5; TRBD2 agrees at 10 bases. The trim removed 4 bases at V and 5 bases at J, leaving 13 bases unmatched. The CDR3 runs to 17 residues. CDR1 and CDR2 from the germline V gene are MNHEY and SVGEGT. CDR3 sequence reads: CASSSGLAAYSKETQYF. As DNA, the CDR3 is TGTGCCAGCAGTTCTGGACTAGCGGCCTATTCGAAGGAGACCCAGTACTTC.

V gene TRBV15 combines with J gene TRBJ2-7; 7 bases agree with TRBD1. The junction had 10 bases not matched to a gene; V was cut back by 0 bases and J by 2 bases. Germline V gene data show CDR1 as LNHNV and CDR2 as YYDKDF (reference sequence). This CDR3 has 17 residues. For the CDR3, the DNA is TGTGCCACCAGCAGAGATCTTTATCCGGGACAGCCCTACGAGCAGTACTTC. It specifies CATSRDLYPGQPYEQYF.

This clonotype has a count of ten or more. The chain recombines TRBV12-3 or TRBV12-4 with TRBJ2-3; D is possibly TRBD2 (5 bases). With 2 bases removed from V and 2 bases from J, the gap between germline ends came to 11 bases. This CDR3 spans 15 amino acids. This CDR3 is CASSLRSELTDTQYF. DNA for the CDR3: TGTGCCAGCAGTTTACGTAGCGAGCTCACAGATACGCAGTATTTT.

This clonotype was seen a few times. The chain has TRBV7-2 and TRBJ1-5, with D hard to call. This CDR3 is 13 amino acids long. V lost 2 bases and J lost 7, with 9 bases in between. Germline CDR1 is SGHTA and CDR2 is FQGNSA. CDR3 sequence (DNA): TGTGCCAGCAGCTTACTGACGCAGCAGCCCCAGCATTTT. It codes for CASSLLTQQPQHF.

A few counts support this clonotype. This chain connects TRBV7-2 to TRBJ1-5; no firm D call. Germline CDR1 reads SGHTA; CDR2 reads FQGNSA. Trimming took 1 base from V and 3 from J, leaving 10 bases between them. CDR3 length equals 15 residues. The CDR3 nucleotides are TGTGCCAGCAGCTTAGAGGCAGGACCCAATCAGCCCCAGCATTTT. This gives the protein CASSLEAGPNQPQHF.

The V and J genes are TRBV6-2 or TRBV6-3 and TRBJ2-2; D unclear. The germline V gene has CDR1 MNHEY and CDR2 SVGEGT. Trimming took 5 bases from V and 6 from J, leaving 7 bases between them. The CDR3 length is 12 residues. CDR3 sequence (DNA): TGTGCCAGCAGTACAGTACCCGGGGAGCTGTTTTTT. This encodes CASSTVPGELFF.

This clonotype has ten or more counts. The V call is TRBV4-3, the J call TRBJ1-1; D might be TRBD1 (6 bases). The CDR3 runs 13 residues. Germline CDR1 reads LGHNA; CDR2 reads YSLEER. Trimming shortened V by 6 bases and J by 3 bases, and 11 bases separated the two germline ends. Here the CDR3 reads CASRDSLDTEAFF. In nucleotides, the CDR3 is TGCGCCAGCAGGGACAGCTTGGACACTGAAGCTTTCTTT.

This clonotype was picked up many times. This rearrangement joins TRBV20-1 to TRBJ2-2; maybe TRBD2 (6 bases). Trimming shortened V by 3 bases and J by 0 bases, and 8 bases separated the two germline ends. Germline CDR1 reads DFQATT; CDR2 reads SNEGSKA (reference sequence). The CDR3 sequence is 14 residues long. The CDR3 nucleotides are TGCAGTGCTAGTAGGACTACGAACACCGGGGAGCTGTTTTTT. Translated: CSASRTTNTGELFF.

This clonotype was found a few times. For the CDR3, the DNA is TGTGCCAGCAGCTCAACCCTAGGAACGGAGACCCAGTACTTC. Translation: CASSSTLGTETQYF. The V gene is TRBV7-2, the J gene TRBJ2-5; D unclear. V was trimmed by 4 bases and J by 5 bases, leaving 14 bases between them. The germline V gene encodes CDR1 SGHTA and CDR2 FQGNSA. The CDR3 runs to 14 residues.

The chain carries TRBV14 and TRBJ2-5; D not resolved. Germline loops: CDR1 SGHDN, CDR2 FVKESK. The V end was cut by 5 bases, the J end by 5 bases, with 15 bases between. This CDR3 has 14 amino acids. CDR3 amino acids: CASSFEEEVETQYF. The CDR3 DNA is TGTGCCAGCAGCTTCGAAGAGGAAGTTGAGACCCAGTACTTC.

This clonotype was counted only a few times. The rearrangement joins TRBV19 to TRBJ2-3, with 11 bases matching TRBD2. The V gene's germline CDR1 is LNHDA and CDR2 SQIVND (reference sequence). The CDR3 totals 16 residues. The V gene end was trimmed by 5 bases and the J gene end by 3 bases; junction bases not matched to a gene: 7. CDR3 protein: CASSPIAGGRTDTQYF. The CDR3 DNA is TGTGCCAGTAGTCCCATAGCGGGAGGGCGAACAGATACGCAGTATTTT.

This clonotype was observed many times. This CDR3 is CASTGQGARETQYF. CDR3 DNA: TGTGCCAGCACGGGACAGGGGGCTCGGGAGACCCAGTACTTC. The chain carries TRBV6-6 and TRBJ2-5; the match to TRBD1 covers 12 bases. The trim removed 7 bases at V and 5 bases at J, leaving 5 bases unmatched. The germline CDR1 and CDR2 sequences are MNHNY and SVGAGI (reference sequence). This CDR3 contains 14 residues.

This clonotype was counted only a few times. The CDR3 DNA is TGTGCCAGCAGTTCCGAAGACAGGGGACTGTCCTACGAGCAGTACTTC. It translates to CASSSEDRGLSYEQYF. V usage is TRBV6-6 and J usage is TRBJ2-7; 8 nucleotides align to TRBD1. Looked up from germline, CDR1 is MNHNY and CDR2 is SVGAGI (reference sequence). The ends lost 4 bases at V and 1 base at J; junction bases unmatched: 9. The length of the CDR3 is 16 residues.

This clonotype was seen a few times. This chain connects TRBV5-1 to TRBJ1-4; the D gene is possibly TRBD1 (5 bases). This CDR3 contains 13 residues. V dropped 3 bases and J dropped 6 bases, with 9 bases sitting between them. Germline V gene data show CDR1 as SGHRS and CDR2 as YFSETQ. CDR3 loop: CASSSPGDEKLFF. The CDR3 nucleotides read TGCGCCAGCAGCTCCCCGGGGGATGAAAAACTGTTTTTT.

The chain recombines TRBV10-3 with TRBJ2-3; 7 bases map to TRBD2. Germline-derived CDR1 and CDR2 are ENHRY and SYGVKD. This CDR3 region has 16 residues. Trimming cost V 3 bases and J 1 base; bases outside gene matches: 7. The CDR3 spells CAISESRAGRTDTQYF. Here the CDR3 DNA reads TGTGCCATCAGTGAATCTAGAGCGGGGCGCACAGATACGCAGTATTTT.

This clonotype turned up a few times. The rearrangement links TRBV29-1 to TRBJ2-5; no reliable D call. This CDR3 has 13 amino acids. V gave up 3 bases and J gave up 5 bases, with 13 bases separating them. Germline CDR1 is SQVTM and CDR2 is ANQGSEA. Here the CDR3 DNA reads TGCAGCGTTGAGGTCCCGCCTTGGGAGACCCAGTACTTC. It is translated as CSVEVPPWETQYF.

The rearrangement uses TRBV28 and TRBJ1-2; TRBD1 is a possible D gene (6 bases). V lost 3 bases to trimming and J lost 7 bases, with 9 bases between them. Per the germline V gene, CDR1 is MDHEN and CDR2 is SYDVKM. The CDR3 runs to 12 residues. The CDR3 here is CASSFRGFGYTF. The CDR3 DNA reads TGTGCCAGCAGTTTTAGGGGGTTTGGCTACACCTTC.

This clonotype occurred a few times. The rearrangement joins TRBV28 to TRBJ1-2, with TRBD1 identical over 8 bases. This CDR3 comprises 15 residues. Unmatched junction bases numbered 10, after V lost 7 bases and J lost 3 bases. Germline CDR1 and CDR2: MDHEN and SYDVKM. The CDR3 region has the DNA TGTGCCAGCATCGACAGGGGAAGGGGTGACTATGGCTACACCTTC. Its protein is CASIDRGRGDYGYTF.

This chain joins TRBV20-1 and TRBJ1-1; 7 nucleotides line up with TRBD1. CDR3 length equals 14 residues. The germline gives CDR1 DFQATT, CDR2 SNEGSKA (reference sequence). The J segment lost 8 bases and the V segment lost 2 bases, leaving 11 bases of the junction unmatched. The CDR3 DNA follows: TGCAGTGCTAGACCGCCGACAGGGTTTGGGGAAGCTTTCTTT. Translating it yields CSARPPTGFGEAFF.

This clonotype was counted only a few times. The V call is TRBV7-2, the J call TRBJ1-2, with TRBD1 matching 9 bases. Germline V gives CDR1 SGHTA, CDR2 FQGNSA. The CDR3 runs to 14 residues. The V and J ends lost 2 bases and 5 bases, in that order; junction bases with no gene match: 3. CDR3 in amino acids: CASSLRTGEYGYTF. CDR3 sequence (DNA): TGTGCCAGCAGCTTACGGACAGGGGAGTATGGCTACACCTTC.

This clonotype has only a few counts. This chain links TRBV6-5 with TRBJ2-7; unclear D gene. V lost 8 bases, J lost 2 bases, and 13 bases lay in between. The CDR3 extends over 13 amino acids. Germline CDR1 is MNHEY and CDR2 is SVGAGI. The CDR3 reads CASGSQDPYEQYF. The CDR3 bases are TGTGCCAGCGGTTCACAAGACCCCTACGAGCAGTACTTC.

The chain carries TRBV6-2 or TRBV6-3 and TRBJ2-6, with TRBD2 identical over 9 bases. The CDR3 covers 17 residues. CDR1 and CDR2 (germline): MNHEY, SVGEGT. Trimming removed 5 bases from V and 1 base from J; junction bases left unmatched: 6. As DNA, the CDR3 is TGTGCCAGCAGTGGCCTAGCGGGATTTTCTGGGGCCAACGTCCTGACTTTC. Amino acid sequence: CASSGLAGFSGANVLTF.